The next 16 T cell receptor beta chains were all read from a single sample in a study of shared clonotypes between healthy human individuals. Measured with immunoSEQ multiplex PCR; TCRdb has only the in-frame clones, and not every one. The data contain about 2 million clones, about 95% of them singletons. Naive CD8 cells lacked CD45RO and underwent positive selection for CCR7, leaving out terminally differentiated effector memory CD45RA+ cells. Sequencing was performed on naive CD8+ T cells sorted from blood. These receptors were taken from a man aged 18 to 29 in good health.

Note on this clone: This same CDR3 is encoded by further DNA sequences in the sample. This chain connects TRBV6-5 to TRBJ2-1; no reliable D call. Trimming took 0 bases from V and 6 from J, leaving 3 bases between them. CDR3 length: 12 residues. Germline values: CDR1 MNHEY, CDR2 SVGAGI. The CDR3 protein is CASSYSANEQFF. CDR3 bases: TGTGCCAGCAGTTACTCAGCCAATGAGCAGTTCTTC.

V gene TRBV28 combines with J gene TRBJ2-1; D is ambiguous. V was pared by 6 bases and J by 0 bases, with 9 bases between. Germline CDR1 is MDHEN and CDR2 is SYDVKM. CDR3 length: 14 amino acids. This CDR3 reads CASRQLSSYNEQFF. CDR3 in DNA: TGTGCCAGCAGACAGCTAAGCTCCTACAATGAGCAGTTCTTC.

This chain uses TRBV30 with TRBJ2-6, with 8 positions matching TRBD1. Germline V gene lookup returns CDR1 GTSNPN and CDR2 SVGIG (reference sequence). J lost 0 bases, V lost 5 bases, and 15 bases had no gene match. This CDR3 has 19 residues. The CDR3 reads CAWGNRDRSDISGANVLTF. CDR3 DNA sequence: TGTGCCTGGGGGAACCGGGACAGGTCAGATATCTCTGGGGCCAACGTCCTGACTTTC.

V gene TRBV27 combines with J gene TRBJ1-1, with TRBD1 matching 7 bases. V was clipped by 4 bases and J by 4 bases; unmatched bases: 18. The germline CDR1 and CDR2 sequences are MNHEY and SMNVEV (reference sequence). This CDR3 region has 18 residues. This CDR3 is CASSSLRGGGQVTTEAFF. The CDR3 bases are TGTGCCAGCAGTTCTCTCCGGGGGGGCGGACAGGTGACCACTGAAGCTTTCTTT.

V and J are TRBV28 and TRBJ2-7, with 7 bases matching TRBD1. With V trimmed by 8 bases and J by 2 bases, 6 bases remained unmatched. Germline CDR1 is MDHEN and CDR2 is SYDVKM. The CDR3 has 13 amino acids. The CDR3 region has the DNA TGTGCCAGCGTTAGGACAGGAACCTACGAGCAGTACTTC. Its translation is CASVRTGTYEQYF.

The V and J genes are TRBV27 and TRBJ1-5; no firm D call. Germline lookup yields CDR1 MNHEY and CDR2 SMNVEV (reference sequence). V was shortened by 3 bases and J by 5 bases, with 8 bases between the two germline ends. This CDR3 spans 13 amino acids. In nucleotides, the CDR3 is TGTGCCAGCAGTTTCTGGGGTGATCAGCCCCAGCATTTT. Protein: CASSFWGDQPQHF.

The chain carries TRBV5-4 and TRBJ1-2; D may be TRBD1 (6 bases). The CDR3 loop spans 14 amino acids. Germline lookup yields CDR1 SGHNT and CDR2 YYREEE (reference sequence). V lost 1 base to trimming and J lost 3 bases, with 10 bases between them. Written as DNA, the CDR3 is TGTGCCAGCAGCTTGTTGCCAGGGGACTATGGCTACACCTTC. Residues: CASSLLPGDYGYTF. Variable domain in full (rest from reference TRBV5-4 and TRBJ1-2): ETGVTQSPTHLIKTRGQQVTLRCSSQSGHNTVSWYQQALGQGPQFIFQYYREEENGRGNFPPRFSGLQFPNYSSELNVNALELDDSALYLCASSLLPGDYGYTFGSGTRLTVV.

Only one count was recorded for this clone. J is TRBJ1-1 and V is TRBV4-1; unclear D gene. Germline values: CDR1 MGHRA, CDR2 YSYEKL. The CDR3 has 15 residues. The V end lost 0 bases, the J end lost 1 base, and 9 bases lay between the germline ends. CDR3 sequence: CASSQDTAKNTEAFF. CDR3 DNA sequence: TGCGCCAGCAGCCAAGATACAGCTAAGAACACTGAAGCTTTCTTT.

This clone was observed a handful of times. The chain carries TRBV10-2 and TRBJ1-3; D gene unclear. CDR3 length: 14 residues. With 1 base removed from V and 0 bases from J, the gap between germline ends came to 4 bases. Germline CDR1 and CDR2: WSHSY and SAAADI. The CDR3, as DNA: TGCGCCAGCAGTGAGTTCGTCTCTGGAAACACCATATATTTT. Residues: CASSEFVSGNTIYF.

The DNA for the CDR3 is TGTGCCAGTAGCTCAGACTGGTCTGGAAAACTGTTTTTT. Protein product: CASSSDWSGKLFF. The chain has TRBV19 and TRBJ1-4; D ambiguous. The CDR3 is 13 residues long. Germline-derived CDR1 and CDR2 are LNHDA and SQIVND (reference sequence). Deletions cut 6 bases from V and 10 bases from J, with 15 bases between.

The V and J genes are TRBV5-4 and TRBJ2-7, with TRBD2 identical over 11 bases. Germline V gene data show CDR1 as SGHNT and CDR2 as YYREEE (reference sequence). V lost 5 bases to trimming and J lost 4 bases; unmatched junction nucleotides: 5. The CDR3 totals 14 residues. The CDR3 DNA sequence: TGTGCCAGCAGTTCCCTAGCGGGAGGATACGAGCAGTACTTC. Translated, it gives CASSSLAGGYEQYF.

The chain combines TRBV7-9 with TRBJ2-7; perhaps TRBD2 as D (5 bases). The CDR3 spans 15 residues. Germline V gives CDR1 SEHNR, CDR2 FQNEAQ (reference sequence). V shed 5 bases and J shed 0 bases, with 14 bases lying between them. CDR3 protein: CASSETVGSSYEQYF. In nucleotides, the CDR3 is TGTGCCAGCAGCGAAACGGTGGGGAGCTCCTACGAGCAGTACTTC.

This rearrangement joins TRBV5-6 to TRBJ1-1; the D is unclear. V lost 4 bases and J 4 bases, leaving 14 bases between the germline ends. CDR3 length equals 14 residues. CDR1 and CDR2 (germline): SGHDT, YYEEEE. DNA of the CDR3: TGTGCCAGCAGCGGTGGAGTCGGACCCACTGAAGCTTTCTTT. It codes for CASSGGVGPTEAFF. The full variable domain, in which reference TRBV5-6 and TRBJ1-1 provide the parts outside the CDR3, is DAGVTQSPTHLIKTRGQQVTLRCSPKSGHDTVSWYQQALGQGPQFIFQYYEEEERQRGNFPDRFSGHQFPNYSSELNVNALLLGDSALYLCASSGGVGPTEAFFGQGTRLTVV.

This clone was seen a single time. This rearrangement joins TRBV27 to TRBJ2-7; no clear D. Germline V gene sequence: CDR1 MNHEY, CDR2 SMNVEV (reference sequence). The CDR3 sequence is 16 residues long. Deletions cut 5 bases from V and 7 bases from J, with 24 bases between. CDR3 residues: CASSNWLSERTVEQYF. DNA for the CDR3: TGTGCCAGCAGTAATTGGCTATCCGAACGTACGGTGGAGCAGTACTTC.

The CDR3 nucleotides are TGTGCCAGCAGCTTATTTGCAGAAGCCTACGAGCAGTACTTC. Its translation is CASSLFAEAYEQYF. The V call is TRBV7-6, the J call TRBJ2-7; D unclear. The CDR3 is 14 amino acids. Germline CDR1 reads SGHVS; CDR2 reads FNYEAQ. V gave up 2 bases and J gave up 2 bases, with 10 bases separating them.

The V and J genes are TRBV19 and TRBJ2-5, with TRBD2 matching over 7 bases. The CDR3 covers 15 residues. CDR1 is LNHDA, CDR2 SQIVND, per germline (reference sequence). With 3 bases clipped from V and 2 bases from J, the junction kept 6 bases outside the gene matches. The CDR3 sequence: CASSIWTSWQETQYF. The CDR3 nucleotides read TGTGCCAGTAGTATTTGGACTAGTTGGCAAGAGACCCAGTACTTC.